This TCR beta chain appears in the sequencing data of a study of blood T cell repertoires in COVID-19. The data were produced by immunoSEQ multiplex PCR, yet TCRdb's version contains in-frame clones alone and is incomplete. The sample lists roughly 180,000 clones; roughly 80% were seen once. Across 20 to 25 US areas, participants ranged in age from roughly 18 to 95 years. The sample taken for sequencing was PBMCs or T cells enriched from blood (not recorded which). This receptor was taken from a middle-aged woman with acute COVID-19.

The CDR3 DNA follows: TGTGCCACCACGAATCCTACGCAGCCCCAGCATTTT. Translation gives CATTNPTQPQHF. V usage is TRBV24-1 and J usage is TRBJ1-5, with D unresolved. V lost 8 bases and J lost 7, with 11 bases in between. CDR3 length: 12 residues. In germline, CDR1 is KGHDR, CDR2 SFDVKD.